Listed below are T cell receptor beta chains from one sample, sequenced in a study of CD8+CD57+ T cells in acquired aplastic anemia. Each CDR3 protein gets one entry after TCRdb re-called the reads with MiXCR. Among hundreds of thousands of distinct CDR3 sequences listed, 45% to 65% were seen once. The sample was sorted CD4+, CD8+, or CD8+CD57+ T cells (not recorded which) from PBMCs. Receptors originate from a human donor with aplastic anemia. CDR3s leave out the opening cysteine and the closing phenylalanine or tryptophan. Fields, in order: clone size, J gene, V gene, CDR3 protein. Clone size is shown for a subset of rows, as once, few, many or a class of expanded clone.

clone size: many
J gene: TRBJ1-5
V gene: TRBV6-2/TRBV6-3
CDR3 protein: ASSRQAGNQPQH

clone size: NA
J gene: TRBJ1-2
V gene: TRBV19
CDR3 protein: ASWTGGTYGYT

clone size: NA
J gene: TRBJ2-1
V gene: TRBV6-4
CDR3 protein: ASSDSSGGANEQF

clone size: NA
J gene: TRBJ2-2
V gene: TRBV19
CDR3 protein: ASSILPGELL

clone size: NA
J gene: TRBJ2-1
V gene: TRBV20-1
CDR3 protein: SATGNGLEQF

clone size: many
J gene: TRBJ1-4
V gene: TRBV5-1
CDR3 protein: ASSFGRTGGTNEKLF

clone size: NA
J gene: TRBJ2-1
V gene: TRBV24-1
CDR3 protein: ATPGAGGVRPSSYNEQF

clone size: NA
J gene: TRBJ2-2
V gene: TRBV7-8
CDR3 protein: ASSLKGGTGELF

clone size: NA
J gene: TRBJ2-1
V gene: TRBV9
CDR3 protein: ASGVGSGSYNEQF

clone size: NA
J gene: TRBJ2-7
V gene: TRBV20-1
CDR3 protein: SAGASYEQY

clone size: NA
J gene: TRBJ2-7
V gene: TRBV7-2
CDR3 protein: ASSFRGERLAAYEQY

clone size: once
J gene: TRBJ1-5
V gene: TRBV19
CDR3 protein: ASSFGTGGRQPQH

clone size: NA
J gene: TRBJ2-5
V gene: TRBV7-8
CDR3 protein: ASSLVDRRGRTQY

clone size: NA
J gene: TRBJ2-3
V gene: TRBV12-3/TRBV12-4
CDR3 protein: ASSSTTDTQY